This paragraph covers one T cell receptor beta chain sequence. Its antigen is as yet unknown. This sample is part of a study of T cell responses to AZD1222 COVID-19 vaccine. Study context: The analysis combined second doses at about 4 or about 12 weeks.

The CDR3 runs to 17 residues. Trimming removed 4 bases at V and 3 bases at J, with 21 bases between. CDR1 and CDR2 (germline): SEHNR, FQNEAQ (reference sequence). Broader study findings: Reportedly, close to half of spike-specific TCRs are directed against unmutated variant regions. Vaccination with two AZD1222 doses was followed by a rise in Spike-specific TCR breadth and depth. Females made up more of the donors, who were largely white British, and clonal diversity may have come out too low.

TCRdb's copy holds only in-frame clones and misses some; the assay was immunoSEQ multiplex PCR. The table includes about 110,000 clones, around 90% detected once. The sequencing used peripheral blood, collected on day 0 of AZD1222 vaccination. This TCR was recovered from an adult in good health. V and J are TRBV7-9 and TRBJ1-2; D is ambiguous. DNA for the CDR3: TGTGCCAGCAGCTATGACGCAGGCCCCACACCTCACTATGGCTACACCTTC. Amino acid sequence: CASSYDAGPTPHYGYTF.